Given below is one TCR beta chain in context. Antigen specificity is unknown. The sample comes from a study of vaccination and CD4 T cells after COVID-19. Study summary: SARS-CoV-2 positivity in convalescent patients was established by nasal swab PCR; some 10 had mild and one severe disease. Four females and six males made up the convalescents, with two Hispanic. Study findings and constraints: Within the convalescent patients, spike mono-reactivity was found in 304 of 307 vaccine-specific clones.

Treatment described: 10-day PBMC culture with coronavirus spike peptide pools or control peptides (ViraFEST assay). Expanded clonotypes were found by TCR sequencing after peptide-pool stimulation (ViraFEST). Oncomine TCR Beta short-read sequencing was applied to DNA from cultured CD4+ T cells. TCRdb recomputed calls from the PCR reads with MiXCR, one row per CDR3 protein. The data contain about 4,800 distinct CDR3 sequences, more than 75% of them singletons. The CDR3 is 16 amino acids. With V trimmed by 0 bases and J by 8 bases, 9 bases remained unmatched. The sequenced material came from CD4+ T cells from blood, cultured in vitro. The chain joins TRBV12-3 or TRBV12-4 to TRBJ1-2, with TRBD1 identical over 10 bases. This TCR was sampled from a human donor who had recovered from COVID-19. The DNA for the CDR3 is TGTGCCAGCAGTTTAGCCAAAAAATTGACAGGGGGCGGCTACACCTTC. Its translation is CASSLAKKLTGGGYTF.